The rows below give T cell receptor beta chains drawn from one sample of a study of shared clonotypes between healthy human individuals. TCRdb keeps only in-frame clones here, not all; method: immunoSEQ multiplex PCR. This sample carries just over 2,000,000 clones, roughly 94% of them seen once, and the ten largest clones take 0.13%. The material sequenced was naive CD4+ T cells sorted from blood. These receptors were collected from a man aged 18 to 30 in good health. The CDR3 runs from the conserved cysteine through the conserved F or W. The order of the fields is V gene, J gene, clone size, D gene, CDR3 DNA, CDR3 protein. D genes are given only for firm matches. The size of a clone is reported for some rows only, either as once, few or many, or as a class for expanded clones.

>TRBV7-2|TRBJ2-3|NA|NA
TGTGCCAGCAGCTCCATCTTCACAGATACGCAGTATTTT
CASSSIFTDTQYF
>TRBV6-5|TRBJ1-2|once|NA
TGTGCCAGCAGTTACTCAACCAGCAGGGAGGGTGGCTACACCTTC
CASSYSTSREGGYTF
>TRBV5-1|TRBJ2-7|NA|TRBD2
TGCGCCAGCAGCTTGGAGGGAGCGGGAGGAGCCCACGAGCAGTACTTC
CASSLEGAGGAHEQYF
>TRBV6-5|TRBJ2-3|once|NA
TGTGCCAGCAGTTGGGGAATCCCGGATACGCAGTATTTT
CASSWGIPDTQYF
>TRBV7-3|TRBJ1-4|NA|NA
TGTGCCAGCAGCTTAACATGGGGAGAAAAACTGTTTTTT
CASSLTWGEKLFF
>TRBV10-1|TRBJ2-7|NA|NA
TGCGCCAGCAGTGAGTCGAGGAGGGCCCACGAGCAGTACTTC
CASSESRRAHEQYF
>TRBV29-1|TRBJ2-7|once|NA
TGCAGCGTTGAAGAGCCGGGACGTAATACCTACGAGCAGTACTTC
CSVEEPGRNTYEQYF
>TRBV5-1|TRBJ2-7|NA|NA
TGCGCCAGCAGGCGAACAGGAGATTCCTACGAGCAGTACTTC
CASRRTGDSYEQYF
>TRBV7-3|TRBJ1-5|NA|NA
TGTGCCAGCAGCCGAGACAGAAATCAGCCCCAGCATTTT
CASSRDRNQPQHF
>TRBV7-9|TRBJ1-1|NA|NA
TGTGCCAGCAGCTCACAAGGGTTGAACACTGAAGCTTTCTTT
CASSSQGLNTEAFF
>TRBV5-5|TRBJ1-4|NA|NA
TGTGCCAGCAGCTTGGATCCAGGGAGGGGTGAAAAACTGTTTTTT
CASSLDPGRGEKLFF
>TRBV5-4|TRBJ2-3|NA|NA
TGTGCCAGCAGCTTAGACAGAGCGACAGATACGCAGTATTTT
CASSLDRATDTQYF
>TRBV27|TRBJ2-3|NA|NA
TGTGCCAGCAGTTTGGGGGACACCACAGATACGCAGTATTTT
CASSLGDTTDTQYF
>TRBV19|TRBJ1-5|NA|NA
TGTGCCAGTAGTATAGGGGGTTCGGGGGATCAGCCCCAGCATTTT
CASSIGGSGDQPQHF
>TRBV29-1|TRBJ1-2|NA|NA
TGCAGCGCTGTCAGGTCCTACTATGGCTACACCTTC
CSAVRSYYGYTF
>TRBV5-1|TRBJ1-2|NA|TRBD1
TGCGCCAGCAGCTTGGGGCAGGGGGCTTTCCCTACTAACTATGGCTACACCTTC
CASSLGQGAFPTNYGYTF
>TRBV30|TRBJ1-6|NA|NA
TGTGCCCGGAGTGGGGTAGGGAGAACACCCCTCCACTTT
CARSGVGRTPLHF
>TRBV5-1|TRBJ2-2|NA|NA
TGCGCCAGCAGCTTGCCGGGGGCCACCGGGGAGCTGTTTTTT
CASSLPGATGELFF
>TRBV5-1|TRBJ1-3|once|NA
TGCGCCAGCAGCTCGTTGGGCTCTGGAAACACCATATATTTT
CASSSLGSGNTIYF
>TRBV15|TRBJ1-3|NA|NA
TGTGCCACCAGCAGAGATACCGACTCTGGAAACACCATATATTTT
CATSRDTDSGNTIYF
>TRBV2|TRBJ2-2|NA|TRBD1
TGTGCCAGCAGTGAAGGACAGGGGAAGAACACCGGGGAGCTGTTTTTT
CASSEGQGKNTGELFF
>TRBV7-3|TRBJ2-1|NA|NA
TGTGCCAGCAGCTTATCGTTTAGAGGCAATGAGCAGTTCTTC
CASSLSFRGNEQFF
>TRBV6-1|TRBJ1-5|NA|NA
TGTGCCAGCAGTGAAATCTCATACCAGCCCCAGCATTTT
CASSEISYQPQHF
>TRBV19|TRBJ1-5|NA|TRBD1
TGTGCCAGTACAACCGGGACAGTAAATCAGCCCCAGCATTTT
CASTTGTVNQPQHF
>TRBV15|TRBJ2-7|NA|TRBD2
TGTGCCACCAGCAGAGTGGGACGGGAGGAAGGCGAGCAGTACTTC
CATSRVGREEGEQYF
>TRBV5-4|TRBJ2-5|NA|NA
TGTGCCAGCAGCTTGCAGGGTAGGAAAGAGACCCAGTACTTC
CASSLQGRKETQYF
>TRBV5-1|TRBJ2-1|NA|NA
TGCGCCAGCAGCTTGGGGTCGACCTACAATGAGCAGTTCTTC
CASSLGSTYNEQFF
>TRBV9|TRBJ1-1|once|NA
TGTGCCAGCTCCCCAGGGACTGAAGCTTTCTTT
CASSPGTEAFF
>TRBV5-1|TRBJ2-3|NA|NA
TGCGCCAGCAGCCAAGGCCCTAGCACAGATACGCAGTATTTT
CASSQGPSTDTQYF
>TRBV5-1|TRBJ2-7|NA|NA
TGCGCCAGCAGCAAGACGGGGGTTGAGCAGTACTTC
CASSKTGVEQYF
>TRBV5-4|TRBJ1-2|NA|TRBD1
TGTGCCAGCAGCTACCGGGACAGTAAAAGCTCCTTC
CASSYRDSKSSF
>TRBV5-1|TRBJ2-3|NA|TRBD2
TGCGCCAGCAGCTTAACGGGAGGGTCAGATACGCAGTATTTT
CASSLTGGSDTQYF
>TRBV6-5|TRBJ2-6|NA|NA
TGTGCCAGCAGTTTGTCCGGTGCTGCGGGGGCCAACGTCCTGACTTTC
CASSLSGAAGANVLTF
>TRBV27|TRBJ1-5|NA|NA
TGTGCCAGCAGTTCGAGAACTATGGCGGGCAATCAGCCCCAGCATTTT
CASSSRTMAGNQPQHF
>TRBV7-2|TRBJ2-7|once|TRBD2
TGTGCCAGCAGCAAGACTAGCGGGATTAGCTCCTACGAGCAGTACTTC
CASSKTSGISSYEQYF
>TRBV7-2|TRBJ2-7|few|TRBD2
TGTGCCAGCAGCTACAGCGGGATGGCCGAGCAGTACTTC
CASSYSGMAEQYF
>TRBV5-1|TRBJ2-1|once|NA
TGCGCCAGCAGCACGGGTGGTTTAGCGCAGTTCTTC
CASSTGGLAQFF
>TRBV13|TRBJ2-1|NA|TRBD1
TGTGCCAGCAGCTCACCGGGACAGGTATACAATGAGCAGTTCTTC
CASSSPGQVYNEQFF
>TRBV2|TRBJ1-5|once|NA
TGTGCCAGCAGTGAACAGGGGTCGGGTCAGCCCCAGCATTTT
CASSEQGSGQPQHF
>TRBV7-9|TRBJ2-3|NA|NA
TGTGCCAGCAGCGTTTGGGGCGCGGCTAGCACAGATACGCAGTATTTT
CASSVWGAASTDTQYF
>TRBV27|TRBJ1-4|NA|TRBD1
TGTGCCAGCAGGAAGGCACAGGGGACTAATGAAAAACTGTTTTTT
CASRKAQGTNEKLFF
>TRBV6-1|TRBJ1-5|NA|NA
TGTGCCAGCAGTGAGTTTAGCAATCAGCCCCAGCATTTT
CASSEFSNQPQHF
>TRBV10-1|TRBJ2-3|NA|NA
TGCGCCAGCAGTGAGTCCAGGAGGGGCGCAGATACGCAGTATTTT
CASSESRRGADTQYF
>TRBV11-2|TRBJ1-2|NA|NA
TGTGCCAGCAGGGGATCGAGTGGAAACTATGGCTACACCTTC
CASRGSSGNYGYTF
>TRBV5-4|TRBJ2-7|NA|TRBD1
TGTGCCAGCAGCGCGGACAGGGGGCTGAACGAGCAGTACTTC
CASSADRGLNEQYF
>TRBV25-1|TRBJ1-1|NA|NA
TGTGCCAGCAGTGACCCTAGGACATTGAACACTGAAGCTTTCTTT
CASSDPRTLNTEAFF
>TRBV9|TRBJ1-2|NA|TRBD1
TGTGCCAGCAGCCCTACCGGGACAGCACACTATGGCTACACCTTC
CASSPTGTAHYGYTF
>TRBV7-9|TRBJ1-1|few|TRBD1
TGTGCCAGCAGCTTTACAGGGGACACTGAAGCTTTCTTT
CASSFTGDTEAFF
>TRBV27|TRBJ1-1|NA|NA
TGTGCCAGCTCCCGGTGGAACACTGAAGCTTTCTTT
CASSRWNTEAFF
>TRBV6-5|TRBJ2-2|once|NA
TGTGCCAGCAACATACAGGCTTCGAACACCGGGGAGCTGTTTTTT
CASNIQASNTGELFF
>TRBV5-1|TRBJ1-4|NA|NA
TGCGCCAGCAGCTTGGAGGCGTCAACTAATGAAAAACTGTTTTTT
CASSLEASTNEKLFF